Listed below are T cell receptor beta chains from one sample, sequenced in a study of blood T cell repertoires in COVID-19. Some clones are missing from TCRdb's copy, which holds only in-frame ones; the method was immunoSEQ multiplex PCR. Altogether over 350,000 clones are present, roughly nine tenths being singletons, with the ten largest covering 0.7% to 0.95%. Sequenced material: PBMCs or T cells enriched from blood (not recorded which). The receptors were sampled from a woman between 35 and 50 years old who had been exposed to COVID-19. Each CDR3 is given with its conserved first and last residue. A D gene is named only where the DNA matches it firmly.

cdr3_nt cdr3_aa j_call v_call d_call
TGTGCCAGTCGACAGGACACAAGAAGCAATCAGCCCCAGCATTTT CASRQDTRSNQPQHF TRBJ1-5 TRBV19 -
TGTGCCAGTAGTATTACGGGAGGGGCCTACAATGAGCAGTTCTTC CASSITGGAYNEQFF TRBJ2-1 TRBV19 TRBD2
TGTGCCAGCAGCCTACATCAGGGGCCTACTGAAGCTTTCTTT CASSLHQGPTEAFF TRBJ1-1 TRBV9 -
TGCGCCAGCAGCCATTCCGACAGGGGGAACACTGAAGCTTTCTTT CASSHSDRGNTEAFF TRBJ1-1 TRBV4-3 TRBD1
TGCGCCAGCAGCTTGCCGACATCCAACTATGGCTACACCTTC CASSLPTSNYGYTF TRBJ1-2 TRBV5-1 -
TGTGCCAGCAGTCCCCAGGGGGCGTTGGCTGGGGCCAACGTCCTGACTTTC CASSPQGALAGANVLTF TRBJ2-6 TRBV27 TRBD1
TGTGCCAGCAGCCAAGATGGGTACGGGGAAGGCTACACCTTC CASSQDGYGEGYTF TRBJ1-2 TRBV14 -
TGTGCTAGTGGTTTGGTACGTGAGGACAGGCGAACTTTGGGCGGGGAGCTGTTTTTT CASGLVREDRRTLGGELFF TRBJ2-2 TRBV12-5 TRBD1
TGCGCCAGCAGCTTGAATCATGGGGCCAACGTCCTGACTTTC CASSLNHGANVLTF TRBJ2-6 TRBV5-1 -
TGTGCCAGCAGCCCCCACACCTCTGGGGCCAACGTCCTGACTTTC CASSPHTSGANVLTF TRBJ2-6 TRBV9 -
TGTGCCAGCAGCCAAGAAGAGGTTAGCGGGCGAGCCTTCCAAGAGACCCAGTACTTC CASSQEEVSGRAFQETQYF TRBJ2-5 TRBV4-2 TRBD2
TGCGCCAGCAACCCGGACAGGGGTCGTCGCTACACCTTC CASNPDRGRRYTF TRBJ1-2 TRBV5-1 TRBD1
TGTGCCAGCAGTTTATCGGGACAGGGGGATGGCTACACCTTC CASSLSGQGDGYTF TRBJ1-2 TRBV27 TRBD1
TGCGCCAGCAGCCCCCGTCGGGGGATCCCCACAGATACGCAGTATTTT CASSPRRGIPTDTQYF TRBJ2-3 TRBV4-1 -
TGTGCCAGCAGCCTCCGACGGGAGTCACCCCTCCACTTT CASSLRRESPLHF TRBJ1-6 TRBV11-3 -
TGTGCTAGTGGTTTGGTAGGGGCTACCCATTCACCCCTCCACTTT CASGLVGATHSPLHF TRBJ1-6 TRBV12-5 -
TGTGCCAGTAGTGTCGACTTCTACACCATATATTTT CASSVDFYTIYF TRBJ1-3 TRBV19 -
TGCGCCAGCAGCCCGGGACAGAAGCACTATGGCTACACCTTC CASSPGQKHYGYTF TRBJ1-2 TRBV4-3 TRBD1
TGTGCCAGCAGCTCGAGAGAGGCCTCGAGCTCTGGAAACACCATATATTTT CASSSREASSSGNTIYF TRBJ1-3 TRBV13 -
TGTGCCAGCAGCTTGGGACAACGGAATCAGCCCCAGCATTTT CASSLGQRNQPQHF TRBJ1-5 TRBV7-9 -
TGTGCCAGCAGCCAGACAAGTAACTATGGCTACACCTTC CASSQTSNYGYTF TRBJ1-2 TRBV5-4 -
TGCGCCAGCAGCCCCGACCCTATGAGGGAGACTGAAGCTTTCTTT CASSPDPMRETEAFF TRBJ1-1 TRBV5-1 -
TGTGCCAGCAGCCAAGACCGGGACAGGGAAGAGACCCAGTACTTC CASSQDRDREETQYF TRBJ2-5 TRBV5-4 TRBD1
TGTGCCAGCAGCTTGGCCCCACAATACGATCAGCCCCAGCATTTT CASSLAPQYDQPQHF TRBJ1-5 TRBV5-6 -
TGTGCCACCAGTGAACACCGCGGGCAGGGGGCAGAGACCCAGTACTTC CATSEHRGQGAETQYF TRBJ2-5 TRBV24-1 TRBD1
TGTGCCACCAGTGATTCTAGGCGGGGGGGCAATCAGCCCCAGCATTTT CATSDSRRGGNQPQHF TRBJ1-5 TRBV24-1 -
TGCAGCGTTGTGGGGACAGGGGGACAAGCTTTCTTT CSVVGTGGQAFF TRBJ1-1 TRBV29-1 TRBD1